The T cell receptor beta chain described here comes from a study of T cell responses to AZD1222 COVID-19 vaccine. For the study at large: Doses given second, at about 4 or about 12 weeks, were pooled.

Repertoires were generated with immunoSEQ multiplex PCR, while TCRdb's copy carries only in-frame clones and drops some. The table lists about 150,000 clones, 88% of them singletons. In germline, CDR1 is SNHLY, CDR2 FYNNEI. Trimming took 6 bases from V and 4 from J, leaving 9 bases between them. There are 12 residues in the CDR3. On this clone: What it recognizes is unknown.

Study-wide findings and caveats: The sample set comprised mostly white British donors with more females, and clonal diversity was possibly underestimated. Repertoire samples came only from after the peak T cell response.

The source is an adult in good health. Here the sequenced sample was peripheral blood, taken on day 0 of AZD1222 vaccination. The rearrangement uses TRBV2 and TRBJ1-2, with no clear D. CDR3 DNA: TGTGCCAGCAGCCAAAGGAGCTATGGCTACACCTTC. Translated, it gives CASSQRSYGYTF.